This T cell receptor (beta chain) is from a study of control samples from healthy donors and cancer patients (dated by TCRdb to 2018 to 2020). The method was the immunoSEQ multiplex PCR assay. What TCRdb holds here is the immuneACCESS table cut down to in-frame rearrangements. Part of the clones is not present; checked against another copy, under half of the missing clones reflect an unresolved V gene, and the others are unexplained. For this sample there are approximately 170,000 clones; 75% to 95% appear just once. The ten most abundant clones make up approximately 1.5% of the sample. Via the germline V gene, CDR1 is MGHDK and CDR2 SYGVNS. The CDR3 contains 14 residues, cysteine and phenylalanine counted. Just the 42-base CDR3 DNA is kept, in frame starting at base 1. The V end loses 2 bases and the J end loses 0 bases, and a stretch of 7 bases separates them. As regards this clone: The target of this receptor is not known. Base qualities are not at hand, and no much larger clone is one base apart.

This chain joins TRBV25-1 to TRBJ1-2, with an unclear D gene assignment. This receptor was taken from a woman in her thirties in good health. Input material: blood. The CDR3: CASSEHLANYGYTF. The DNA sequence is TGTGCCAGCAGTGAACACCTAGCTAACTATGGCTACACCTTC.